A selection of T cell receptor beta chains follows, all from one sample in a study of shared clonotypes between healthy human individuals. Assay used: immunoSEQ multiplex PCR; TCRdb lists only in-frame clones, some missing. Of around 1 million clones detected, 76% appear once; the ten largest clones hold about 1.5%. The source material was memory CD4+ T cells sorted from blood. The receptors derive from a man aged 18 to 29 in good health. Each CDR3 is given with its conserved first and last residue. The D gene is left open where the match is weak. Only part of the rows carry a size: once, few, many, or a class if the clone is expanded.

j_call	clone_size	d_call	v_call	cdr3_nt	cdr3_aa
TRBJ2-1	.	.	TRBV7-8	TGTGCCAGCAGCTTTTTCGGAGGCCATGAGCAGTTCTTC	CASSFFGGHEQFF
TRBJ2-3	.	TRBD2	TRBV5-4	TGTGCCAGCAGCCGGGGGGGGAAAAACACAGATACGCAGTATTTT	CASSRGGKNTDTQYF
TRBJ1-1	once	.	TRBV18	TGTGCCAGCTCAACACAGGGTAGCACTGAAGCTTTCTTT	CASSTQGSTEAFF
TRBJ1-3	.	.	TRBV27	TGTGCCAGCAGTCCAAGGACAGCAAACTCTGGAAACACCATATATTTT	CASSPRTANSGNTIYF
TRBJ1-4	.	.	TRBV7-2	TGTGCCAGCAGGCCTACTCTGGGAACTAATGAAAAACTGTTTTTT	CASRPTLGTNEKLFF
TRBJ2-5	.	.	TRBV4-3	TGCGCCAGCAGCCAAGGGATGCGGCAGGGGGGTGGAGGGACCCAGTACTTC	CASSQGMRQGGGGTQYF
TRBJ1-4	once	.	TRBV27	TGTGCCAGCAGCCGCGGTACTAATGAAAAACTGTTTTTT	CASSRGTNEKLFF
TRBJ2-7	.	TRBD2	TRBV4-3	TGCGCCAGCAGCCAATACCCGCTGGGACTAGCGGACTCCTACGAGCAGTACTTC	CASSQYPLGLADSYEQYF
TRBJ1-1	few	.	TRBV5-1	TGCGCCAGCAGCTTGGGGACGGCAAACACTGAAGCTTTCTTT	CASSLGTANTEAFF
TRBJ1-5	many	TRBD1	TRBV6-1	TGTGCCAGCCAACAGGGGCTCGATAGCAATCAGCCCCAGCATTTT	CASQQGLDSNQPQHF
TRBJ2-7	.	.	TRBV30	TGTGCCTGGAAGGGGGGGGTTGGCCACGAGCAGTACTTC	CAWKGGVGHEQYF
TRBJ1-2	.	TRBD1	TRBV10-3	TGTGCCGCGACCCCAGGGGGCAGCTATGGCTACACCTTC	CAATPGGSYGYTF
TRBJ2-3	.	TRBD1	TRBV10-2	TGCGCCAGCACTGACAGGGTTGTAGATACGCAGTATTTT	CASTDRVVDTQYF
TRBJ2-7	.	TRBD2	TRBV7-2	TGTGCCAGCAGCTTAGTAGGGACTAGCAGCTACGAGCAGTACTTC	CASSLVGTSSYEQYF